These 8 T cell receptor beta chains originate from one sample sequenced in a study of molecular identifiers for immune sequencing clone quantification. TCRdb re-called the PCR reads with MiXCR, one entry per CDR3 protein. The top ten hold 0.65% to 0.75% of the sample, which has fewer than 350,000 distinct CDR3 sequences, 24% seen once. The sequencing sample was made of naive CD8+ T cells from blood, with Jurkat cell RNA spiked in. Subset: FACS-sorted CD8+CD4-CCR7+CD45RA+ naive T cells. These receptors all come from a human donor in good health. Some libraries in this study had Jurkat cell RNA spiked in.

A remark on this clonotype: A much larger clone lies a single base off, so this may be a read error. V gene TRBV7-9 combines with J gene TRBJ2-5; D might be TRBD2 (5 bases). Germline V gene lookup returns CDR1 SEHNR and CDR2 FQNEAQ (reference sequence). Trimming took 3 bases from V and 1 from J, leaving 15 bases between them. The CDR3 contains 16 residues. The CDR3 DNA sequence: TGTGCCAGCAGCTTGACGAGGGCAGCGAGCCAAGAGACCCAGTACTTC. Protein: CASSLTRAASQETQYF.

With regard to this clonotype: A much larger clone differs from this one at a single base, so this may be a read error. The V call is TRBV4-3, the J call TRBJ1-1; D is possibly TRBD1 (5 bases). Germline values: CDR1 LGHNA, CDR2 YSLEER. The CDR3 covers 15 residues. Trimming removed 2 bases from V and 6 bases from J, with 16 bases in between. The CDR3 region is CASSQNLAGTAEAFF. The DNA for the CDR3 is TGCGCCAGCAGCCAAAACCTGGCAGGGACCGCTGAAGCTTTCTTT.

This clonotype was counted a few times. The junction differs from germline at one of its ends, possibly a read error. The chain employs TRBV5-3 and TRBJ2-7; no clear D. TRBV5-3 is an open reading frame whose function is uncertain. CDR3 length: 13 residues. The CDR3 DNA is TGTGCCAGCAGCTCGTCAGCCACCTACGAGCAGTACTTC. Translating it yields CASSSSATYEQYF.

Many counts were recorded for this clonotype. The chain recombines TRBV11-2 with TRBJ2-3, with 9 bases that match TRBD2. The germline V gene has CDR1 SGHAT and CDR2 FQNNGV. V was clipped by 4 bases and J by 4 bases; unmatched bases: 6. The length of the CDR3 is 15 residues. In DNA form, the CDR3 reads TGTGCCAGCAGCTCGGGCGGGGGGGCCTCAGATACGCAGTATTTT. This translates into CASSSGGGASDTQYF.

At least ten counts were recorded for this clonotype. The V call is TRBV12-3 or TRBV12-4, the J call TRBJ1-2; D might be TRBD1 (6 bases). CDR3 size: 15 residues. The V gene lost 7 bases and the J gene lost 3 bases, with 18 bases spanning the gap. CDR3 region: CASTQIQGVHYGYTF. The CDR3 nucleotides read TGTGCCAGCACCCAAATACAGGGCGTCCACTATGGCTACACCTTC.

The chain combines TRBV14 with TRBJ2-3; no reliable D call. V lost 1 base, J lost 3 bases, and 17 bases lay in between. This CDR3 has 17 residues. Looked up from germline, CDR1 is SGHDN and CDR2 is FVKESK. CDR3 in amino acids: CASSQGMRLSPTDTQYF. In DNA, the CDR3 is TGTGCCAGCAGCCAAGGGATGCGGTTGTCCCCGACAGATACGCAGTATTTT. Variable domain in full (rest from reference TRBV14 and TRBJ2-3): EAGVTQFPSHSVIEKGQTVTLRCDPISGHDNLYWYRRVMGKEIKFLLHFVKESKQDESGMPNNRFLAERTGGTYSTLKVQPAELEDSGVYFCASSQGMRLSPTDTQYFGPGTRLTVL.

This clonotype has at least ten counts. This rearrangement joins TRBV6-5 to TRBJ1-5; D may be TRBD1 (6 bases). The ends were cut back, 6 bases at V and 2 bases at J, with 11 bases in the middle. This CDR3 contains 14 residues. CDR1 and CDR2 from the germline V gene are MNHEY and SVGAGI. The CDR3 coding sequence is TGTGCCAGCAGCCCGGGACACGGCAATCAGCCCCAGCATTTT. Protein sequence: CASSPGHGNQPQHF.

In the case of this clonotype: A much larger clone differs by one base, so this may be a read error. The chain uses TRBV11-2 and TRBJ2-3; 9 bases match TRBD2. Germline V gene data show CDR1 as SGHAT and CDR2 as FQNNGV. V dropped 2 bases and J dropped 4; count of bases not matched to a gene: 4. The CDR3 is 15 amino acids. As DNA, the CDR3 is TGTGCCAGCAGCTTAAGCGGGGGGCCCTCAGATACGCAGTATTTT. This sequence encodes CASSLSGGPSDTQYF.